The source of this T cell receptor (beta chain) is a study of T cell changes during pregnancy in multiple sclerosis. The protocol was immunoSEQ multiplex PCR, while the TCRdb copy is restricted to in-frame clones and leaves out a portion. The data show about 64,000 clones, 80% to 95% seen once. This CDR3 contains 14 residues. Germline V gives CDR1 SEHNR, CDR2 FQNEAQ (reference sequence). V was clipped by 4 bases and J by 3 bases; unmatched bases: 5. The sample was peripheral blood, taken in the second trimester of pregnancy. The receptor comes from a female donor in good health, enrolled as a control in a pregnancy study. J is TRBJ2-7 and V is TRBV7-9; 8 nucleotides agree with TRBD1. The CDR3 spells CASSSGQAVYEQYF. The CDR3 bases are TGTGCCAGCAGCTCGGGACAGGCCGTCTACGAGCAGTACTTC.